This T cell receptor (beta chain) was documented in a study of early T cells in non-severe SARS-CoV-2 infection (dated by TCRdb to about 2021). About the full investigation: Because TCR sequencing was done on bulk RNA from unsorted whole blood, the alpha and beta chains could not be paired. The research as a whole found: VDJdb matching was skewed toward anti-spike CD8 responses and likely underestimated virus-specific expansions, missing private and CD4 specificities.

V lost 3 bases and J lost 4 bases; the stretch between them is 7 bases long. Its CDR3 holds 13 amino acids, cysteine through phenylalanine. Only the CDR3 region is kept as DNA, spanning 39 bases read in frame from base 1. In the germline V gene, CDR1 corresponds to SGHTA and CDR2 to FQGTGA. Libraries were constructed by 5' RACE. Reads for this sample came from a NextSeq 500. To correct for sequencing error and PCR bias, the TCR library protocol tagged individual cDNA molecules with unique molecular identifiers. Sequencing covered both TCR alpha and beta chains, and within each sample the abundances of alpha and beta sequences were tightly co-correlated. Concerning the study's data processing: Decombinator V4 was used to annotate TCR sequences for V gene, J gene and CDR3. TCRs were defined as expanded if a significant change between any two time points was detected under a Poisson model with p below 0.0001. Abundances of TCRs were expressed as counts per million after normalisation to the total number of TCRs sequenced in each sample. MAIT TCRs were defined by TRAV1-2 paired with TRAJ12, TRAJ20 or TRAJ33, and iNKT TCRs by TRAV10 paired with TRAJ18. VDJdb, accessed 1 November 2021, was searched for CMV, EBV and SARS-CoV-2 annotated TCRs, excluding TCRs annotated for multiple antigens. TCRdb's own reprocessing of the public reads used fastp at Q25 and MiXCR and kept productive beta chains. Entries that share a CDR3 protein sequence are merged under the most common genes and DNA. The V and J calls here are based on TCRdb, not the publication. The sample table shows about 80,000 distinct CDR3 sequences, and about 17% are seen once. 2.5% to 3% of the sample comes from the top ten.

A case-control design nested within a healthcare worker cohort in London, UK, was used, with weekly nasopharyngeal swab PCR tests and blood sampling performed. Healthcare workers were enrolled in the week of the UK lockdown, from 23 to 31 March 2020, and were followed every week for up to roughly 16 weeks. Remarks on this clonotype: Its antigen remains undetermined. No much larger clone exists at a distance of one base, and base qualities are not known.

The sequence joins TRBV7-3 to TRBJ2-1; the D gene identity is not certain. This TCR derives from an adult who was a healthcare worker with PCR-confirmed SARS-CoV-2 infection or an uninfected control (not recorded which). Sequencing was done on a sample of whole blood. CDR3 sequence: CASSLSSYNEQFF. The nucleotides read TGTGCCAGCAGCTTGTCCAGTTACAATGAGCAGTTCTTC.